This record concerns one TCR beta chain sequence. The antigen is undetermined. Tregs were sorted as CD4+CD25+CD127-/low cells. General study findings and limits: Tumor memory CD4+ T cell TCR gene usage clustered with blood and lymph node memory CD4+ cells and lymph node naive CD4+ cells. Tumor-infiltrating Treg TCR alpha and beta sequences overlapped most with tumor naive CD4+ T cells, then blood naive. The larger-cohort validation was restricted to a single TCR beta V-J rearrangement rather than whole repertoires.

After constant-region reverse-primer amplification, full-length variable regions underwent semi-nested PCR with Nested Universal Primer A. TCRdb processed the 5' RACE reads anew with MiXCR; each CDR3 protein has one entry. This table has 55,000 or so distinct CDR3 sequences, about a fifth appearing once. The source material was tumor-infiltrating Tregs sorted from the breast tumor. The clonotype comes from a female donor with breast cancer.

CDR3 residues: CSAIGRRKRETQYF. The DNA of the CDR3 is TGCAGTGCTATCGGGAGACGCAAAAGGGAGACCCAGTACTTC. The J gene is TRBJ2-5, the V gene TRBV20-1; D may be TRBD2 (6 bases). Trimming cost V 4 bases and J 5 bases, with 17 bases left between them. CDR3 length: 14 amino acids. The germline V gene has CDR1 DFQATT and CDR2 SNEGSKA (reference sequence).